This TCR beta chain appears in the sequencing data of a study of T cell repertoires in cytomegalovirus infection. For the study at large: HLA-B-restricted CMV epitopes that are well studied were used alongside recently identified HLA-C-restricted ones. Signatures in public TCR beta sequences pointed to both CMV infection and matching HLA type. Study conclusions and caveats: It was HLA-C-restricted CMV-specific TCR beta clonotypes that dominated the response ex vivo. Summed frequency of shared TCR beta families picked out CMV carriers who also had the relevant HLA.

For this clonotype: Its specificity is not known.

A single record per CDR3 protein comes from TCRdb applying MiXCR to the reads. Of approximately 500,000 distinct CDR3 sequences in the sample, around 35% are singletons; the top ten hold roughly 15%. Germline V gene data show CDR1 as SEHNR and CDR2 as FQNEAQ (reference sequence). The CDR3 is 16 amino acids. V gave up 0 bases and J gave up 6 bases, with 17 bases separating them. The TCR was taken from a human donor in good health (CMV status not recorded). Some clones in this sample may be carry-over from other donors' samples. The source material was cultured PBMCs, sampled from culture after CMV antigen stimulation. This chain uses TRBV7-9 with TRBJ1-2, with D possibly being TRBD1 (5 bases). In DNA form, the CDR3 reads TGTGCCAGCAGCTTAGCAGGAACGGGCCTAGGGGATGGCTACACCTTC. Its translation is CASSLAGTGLGDGYTF.